The clone carrying this TCR beta chain was seen a few times. Other DNA sequences in the sample encode the same CDR3. This specimen comes from a study of cytomegalovirus exposure and HLA in healthy donors. In the PCR, 60 Vbeta and 13 Jbeta primers were used. Only in-frame clones appear in the TCRdb table, and some are missing; sequencing was by immunoSEQ multiplex PCR. There are about 120,000 clones in the sample; roughly 80% occur only once, and around 4.9% lies in the top ten. Looked up from germline, CDR1 is MNHNS and CDR2 is SASEGT. The length of the CDR3 is 15 residues. The ends lost 8 bases at V and 1 base at J; junction bases unmatched: 7.

The receptor was isolated from a man between 50 and 59 years old in good health and CMV-seropositive. V gene TRBV6-1 combines with J gene TRBJ2-2; 7 bases fit TRBD1. Material: PBMCs. The CDR3 protein is CASGRQGQNTGELFF. CDR3 coding DNA: TGTGCCAGCGGCAGACAGGGCCAGAACACCGGGGAGCTGTTTTTT.